This is a list of T cell receptor beta chains from one sample in a study of early T cells in non-severe SARS-CoV-2 infection. MiXCR, applied by TCRdb to the 5' RACE reads, yields one record per CDR3 protein. The table has 90,000 to 120,000 distinct CDR3 sequences, over 8.5% seen once. Sequences were obtained from whole blood. These receptor sequences come from an adult who was a healthcare worker with PCR-confirmed SARS-CoV-2 infection or an uninfected control (not recorded which). The CDR3 runs from the conserved cysteine through the conserved F or W. The D gene is left open where the match is weak. Some rows have no size entry. The others give once, few or many, or a class for an expanded clone.

many	TRBV28	TRBJ2-1	TRBD2	14	TGTGCCAGCAGTCTTAGCGGGGGTAGATATGAGCAGTTCTTC	CASSLSGGRYEQFF
few	TRBV5-1	TRBJ1-2	NA	13	TGCGCCAGCCGACAGTCGGAAGACTATGGCTACACCTTC	CASRQSEDYGYTF
many	TRBV7-2	TRBJ2-5	NA	14	TGTGCCAGCAGCTTGACGGAGGGCCTGGAGACCCAGTACTTC	CASSLTEGLETQYF
NA	TRBV10-3	TRBJ2-2	NA	14	TGTGCCACGTCTCCGGAGGTGAACACCGGGGAGCTGTTTTTT	CATSPEVNTGELFF
many	TRBV13	TRBJ1-1	NA	12	TGTGCCAGCAGCTTAAAATCAGGGAAAGCTTTCTTT	CASSLKSGKAFF
many	TRBV6-2/TRBV6-3	TRBJ2-1	TRBD2	14	TGTGCCAGCAGCAAAGCGGGGCCCTCCAATGAGCAGTTCTTC	CASSKAGPSNEQFF
many	TRBV7-8	TRBJ2-1	NA	15	TGTGCCAGCAGCTTAGGCTTGCAGTCCTACAATGAGCAGTTCTTC	CASSLGLQSYNEQFF
few	TRBV7-2	TRBJ2-7	TRBD2	15	TGTGCCAGCAGCTTAGAGTCCCGACTAGCCGACGAGCAGTACTTC	CASSLESRLADEQYF
many	TRBV7-9	TRBJ2-3	NA	13	TGTGCCAGCAGATCCCGACTAGCAGATACGCAGTATTTT	CASRSRLADTQYF
many	TRBV12-3/TRBV12-4	TRBJ2-3	TRBD2	14	TGTGCCAGCAGTTTTACTAGCGCGGCAGATACGCAGTATTTT	CASSFTSAADTQYF
NA	TRBV29-1	TRBJ2-1	NA	13	TGCAGCGTTGATCAGACAGTTTACAATGAGCAGTTCTTC	CSVDQTVYNEQFF
many	TRBV2	TRBJ2-7	NA	11	TGTGCCAGCGGACGGACCTACGAGCAGTACTTC	CASGRTYEQYF
many	TRBV5-1	TRBJ1-4	TRBD1	13	TGCGCCAGCAGCCGACAGGGTCATGAAAAACTGTTTTTT	CASSRQGHEKLFF
many	TRBV10-3	TRBJ2-1	TRBD2	13	TGTGCCATCCTAAACCTAGCGGACAATGAGCAGTTCTTC	CAILNLADNEQFF
medium-sized	TRBV11-2	TRBJ1-3	NA	15	TGTGCCAGCAGCTCAGGAGGTAGTCCCGGAAACACCATATATTTT	CASSSGGSPGNTIYF
NA	TRBV7-6	TRBJ2-1	TRBD2	17	TGTGCCAGCAGCTCTGCCGAGTCGGGACTACCCATCAATGAGCAGTTCTTC	CASSSAESGLPINEQFF
many	TRBV10-1	TRBJ2-1	NA	13	TGCGCCAGCAGTGAAACAGGGTTCAATGAGCAGTTCTTC	CASSETGFNEQFF
NA	TRBV6-2/TRBV6-3	TRBJ2-2	NA	13	TGTGCCAGCAGTTACACGAACACCGGGGAGCTGTTTTTT	CASSYTNTGELFF
NA	TRBV30	TRBJ2-3	NA	14	TGTGCCTGGAGTGTAGGCAGACTGGGGGATACGCAGTATTTT	CAWSVGRLGDTQYF
few	TRBV11-2	TRBJ2-7	NA	15	TGTGCCAGCAGCTTAGGTCCGGGACGGCAGTACGAGCAGTACTTC	CASSLGPGRQYEQYF
many	TRBV2	TRBJ2-7	NA	13	TGTGCCAGCAGTGAAGCCCCATCCTACGAGCAGTACTTC	CASSEAPSYEQYF
many	TRBV5-5	TRBJ2-7	NA	12	TGTGCCAGCAGCCCCCGGTCCTACGAGCAGTACTTC	CASSPRSYEQYF
NA	TRBV6-2/TRBV6-3	TRBJ2-3	NA	14	TGTGCCAGACACCGGGACGGTCGCACAGATACGCAGTATTTT	CARHRDGRTDTQYF
few	TRBV5-4	TRBJ2-1	TRBD2	15	TGTGCCAGCAGGATCGGGACTAGCCGTATCAATGAGCAGTTCTTC	CASRIGTSRINEQFF
few	TRBV20-1	TRBJ2-3	NA	11	TGCAGTGTGGTGGTGTCAGATACGCAGTATTTT	CSVVVSDTQYF
few	TRBV6-2/TRBV6-3	TRBJ2-2	NA	15	TGTGCCAGCAGTTATTTGCGAGGTAGAACCGGGGAGCTGTTTTTT	CASSYLRGRTGELFF
few	TRBV20-1	TRBJ2-3	NA	13	TGCAGTGCTAGCGCTTTACGATGGGATACGCAGTATTTT	CSASALRWDTQYF
NA	TRBV5-1	TRBJ2-7	TRBD1	14	TGCGTCAGCAGCGGGGCGGGACAGGGCAACGAGCAGTACTTC	CVSSGAGQGNEQYF
few	TRBV4-2	TRBJ2-4	TRBD2	16	TGTGCCAGCAGCCCGATGGAGACTAGCGCCAAAAACATTCAGTACTTC	CASSPMETSAKNIQYF
many	TRBV20-1	TRBJ1-5	NA	16	TGCAGTGCTAGAGCCGGCGGGACTTATAGCAATCAGCCCCAGCATTTT	CSARAGGTYSNQPQHF
NA	TRBV6-2/TRBV6-3	TRBJ2-7	TRBD2	17	TGTGCCAGCAGTTTGCCATTTACCGGGACTAGCTCCTATGAGCAGTACTTC	CASSLPFTGTSSYEQYF